Listed here are 18 T cell receptor beta chains from one sample, sequenced in a study of blood T cells in healthy people across ages. Together with a sample-barcoded 5' primer, a J-beta primer mix was included in a second PCR lasting roughly 6 to 12 cycles. Using its own MiXCR run on the 5' RACE reads, TCRdb lists one record per CDR3 protein. The data contain 790,000 or so distinct CDR3 sequences, 56% of them singletons. The sample comprised blood. These receptors were obtained from a man aged 40-50 years in good health.

The chain combines TRBV7-3 with TRBJ2-7; no definite D call. Germline V gene sequence: CDR1 SGHTA, CDR2 FQGTGA. This CDR3 has 13 residues. The V end was cut by 5 bases, the J end by 4 bases, with 12 bases between. The CDR3 loop reads CASSTYGDYEQYF. CDR3 bases: TGTGCCAGCAGCACATATGGGGATTACGAGCAGTACTTC.

The genes are TRBV7-9 and TRBJ2-7; 12 nucleotides line up with TRBD1. Trimming at V came to 3 bases and at J to 4 bases, leaving 4 bases not matched to a gene. From germline, CDR1 is SEHNR and CDR2 FQNEAQ (reference sequence). This CDR3 has 15 residues. This CDR3 is CASSLGQGALYEQYF. CDR3 in DNA: TGTGCCAGCAGCTTGGGACAGGGGGCTTTATACGAGCAGTACTTC.

V is TRBV28 and J is TRBJ2-6; 7 nucleotides align to TRBD1. The germline gives CDR1 MDHEN, CDR2 SYDVKM. J gave up 2 bases and V 7 bases, and 5 bases lay outside the gene matches. CDR3 length: 15 residues. The CDR3 loop is CASMGDRAGANVLTF. For the CDR3, the DNA is TGTGCCAGCATGGGCGACAGGGCTGGGGCCAACGTCCTGACTTTC.

The chain joins TRBV4-3 to TRBJ2-7; a weak D match, TRBD2 (6 bases). V was cut by 4 bases and J by 3 bases, with 16 bases left in between. The germline gives CDR1 LGHNA, CDR2 YSLEER. This CDR3 contains 15 residues. DNA for the CDR3: TGCGCCAGCAGCCCCTCCGCGGCGGGACTCTACGAGCAGTACTTC. Translation: CASSPSAAGLYEQYF.

The rearrangement joins TRBV6-5 to TRBJ2-4, with 9 bases fitting TRBD1. Germline CDR1 and CDR2: MNHEY and SVGAGI. This CDR3 is 13 amino acids long. Losses at the gene ends were 4 bases for V and 13 bases for J; bases not matched to a gene: 8. CDR3 sequence (DNA): TGTGCCAGCAGTTTCACAGGGGGCGCAGAGCAGTACTTC. Amino acid sequence: CASSFTGGAEQYF.

The CDR3 sequence: CASSVRGSNNEQFF. The CDR3 DNA is TGTGCCAGCAGCGTGAGGGGATCCAACAATGAGCAGTTCTTC. The chain joins TRBV9 to TRBJ2-1; D could derive from TRBD1 or TRBD2 (5 bases each). CDR3 length: 14 residues. Trimming pared 2 bases from V and 5 bases from J, leaving 11 bases between. In germline, CDR1 is SGDLS, CDR2 YYNGEE. Combining the CDR3 with reference TRBV9 and TRBJ2-1 gives the whole variable domain DSGVTQTPKHLITATGQRVTLRCSPRSGDLSVYWYQQSLDQGLQFLIQYYNGEERAKGNILERFSAQQFPDLHSELNLSSLELGDSALYFCASSVRGSNNEQFFGPGTRLTVL.

The V and J genes are TRBV6-2 or TRBV6-3 and TRBJ2-7; no definite D call. The V end lost 6 bases, the J end lost 4 bases, and 13 bases lay between the germline ends. Germline V gene data show CDR1 as MNHEY and CDR2 as SVGEGT. CDR3 length: 13 amino acids. The CDR3 coding sequence is TGTGCCAGCAGCCAGACTGGCAAATACGAGCAGTACTTC. It is translated as CASSQTGKYEQYF.

V and J are TRBV9 and TRBJ2-7; D may be TRBD1 (5 bases). The V and J ends lost 7 bases and 5 bases respectively, with 16 bases between them. CDR3 size: 13 residues. CDR1 is SGDLS, CDR2 YYNGEE, per germline. Here the CDR3 DNA reads TGTGCCAGCGGAAAGACAGCCGAGAACGAGCAGTACTTC. It encodes CASGKTAENEQYF.

The genes are TRBV5-6 and TRBJ2-1; 11 bases align to TRBD2. V lost 3 bases, J lost 4 bases, and 3 bases stayed unmatched. Germline assignment: CDR1 SGHDT and CDR2 YYEEEE. This CDR3 is 15 amino acids long. As DNA, the CDR3 is TGTGCCAGCAGCTGGAGACTAGCGGGATACAATGAGCAGTTCTTC. Translated: CASSWRLAGYNEQFF.

The chain is built from TRBV20-1 and TRBJ2-7; tentative D call: TRBD1 (6 bases). Judging by the DNA end, TRBJ2-5 fits better; the J call may be wrong. Looked up from germline, CDR1 is DFQATT and CDR2 is SNEGSKA (reference sequence). The CDR3 runs to 15 residues. CDR3 coding DNA: TGCAGTGCTAGAGACCCGACAGGAATAGGGGAGACCCAGTACTTC. Residues: CSARDPTGIGETQYF.

The V and J genes are TRBV20-1 and TRBJ2-3, with D unclear. The germline gives CDR1 DFQATT, CDR2 SNEGSKA (reference sequence). This CDR3 is 17 amino acids long. Trimming took off 1 base at V and 4 bases at J, with 21 bases between the two ends. CDR3 nucleotide sequence: TGCAGTGCTAGAGTTCTGGGCAGTCGCCTACTCGCAGATACGCAGTATTTT. As protein: CSARVLGSRLLADTQYF.

The rearrangement joins TRBV6-5 to TRBJ2-5, with D perhaps given as TRBD1 or TRBD2 (5 bases each). Germline V gene data show CDR1 as MNHEY and CDR2 as SVGAGI. With 6 bases removed from V and 5 bases from J, the gap between germline ends came to 16 bases. The CDR3 runs to 14 residues. CDR3 coding DNA: TGTGCCAGCAGCACCGGGACCCGACTCGAGACCCAGTACTTC. Translation gives CASSTGTRLETQYF.

The V gene is TRBV7-9, the J gene TRBJ2-4; the match to TRBD1 covers 10 bases. The closer fit of TRBJ2-5 to the DNA end suggests the J call may be wrong. Germline V gene sequence: CDR1 SEHNR, CDR2 FQNEAQ (reference sequence). The CDR3 loop spans 15 amino acids. This chain's CDR3 is CASSSTGGTGETQYF. The CDR3, as DNA: TGTGCCAGCAGCTCGACAGGGGGCACGGGAGAGACCCAGTACTTC.

This chain uses TRBV6-1 with TRBJ2-4, with D maybe TRBD1 (7 bases). This CDR3 comprises 15 residues. Germline CDR1 and CDR2: MNHNS and SASEGT. Deletions cut 7 bases from V and 7 bases from J, with 20 bases between. The CDR3 protein is CASKPGGQRYNIQYF. In DNA form, the CDR3 reads TGTGCCAGCAAACCCGGGGGACAGAGGTACAACATTCAGTACTTC.

The rearrangement links TRBV4-1 to TRBJ2-1; possibly TRBD1 or TRBD2 for D (5 bases each). Looked up from germline, CDR1 is MGHRA and CDR2 is YSYEKL. V was pared by 1 base and J by 9 bases, with 16 bases between. This CDR3 has 15 residues. CDR3 residues: CASSQGGTRYGEQFF. The CDR3 DNA follows: TGCGCCAGCAGCCAAGGGGGGACGAGGTACGGTGAGCAGTTCTTC.

This clonotype occurred a few times. The chain recombines TRBV5-1 with TRBJ2-5; D unresolved. The CDR3 totals 13 residues. The V end was cut by 4 bases, the J end by 0 bases, with 7 bases between. Germline-derived CDR1 and CDR2 are SGHRS and YFSETQ. CDR3 DNA: TGCGCCAGCAGCACGAAGTACCAAGAGACCCAGTACTTC. Encoded protein: CASSTKYQETQYF.

This chain joins TRBV6-5 and TRBJ2-1; 8 positions match TRBD1. The CDR3 totals 15 residues. Trimming cost V 2 bases and J 9 bases; bases outside gene matches: 9. Germline CDR1 MNHEY, CDR2 SVGAGI. CDR3 bases: TGTGCCAGCAGTTACGCCGGACAGGGTCGGGCTGAGCAGTTCTTC. Protein sequence: CASSYAGQGRAEQFF.

The chain carries TRBV6-5 and TRBJ2-5, with D perhaps TRBD1 (6 bases). The J call may be faulty, since TRBJ2-7 better matches the DNA end. The CDR3 is made up of 13 amino acids. The V gene's germline CDR1 is MNHEY and CDR2 SVGAGI. Here the CDR3 reads CASSYSPRGEQYF. CDR3 DNA: TGTGCCAGCAGTTACTCCCCCAGGGGCGAGCAGTACTTC.